These 30 T cell receptor beta chains were all obtained from the same sample, sequenced in a study of PD-L1 blockade in urothelial cancer. Documented time point: pretreatment peripheral blood. Profiling relied on immunoSEQ multiplex PCR, and the TCRdb table lists in-frame clones only, not all of them. Seen here are some 45,000 clones, roughly 88% observed once, and the top ten hold approximately 25%. Sequenced material: PBMCs, taken around atezolizumab (anti-PD-L1) treatment. Receptors were obtained from a donor aged 40 or older with urothelial cancer.

This clone was seen once. The chain recombines TRBV18 with TRBJ2-7; 7 bases map to TRBD1. Germline lookup yields CDR1 KGHSH and CDR2 LQKENI. The J segment lost 0 bases and the V segment lost 4 bases, leaving 9 bases of the junction unmatched. There are 16 residues in the CDR3. This CDR3 reads CASSQHRDSISYEQYF. In nucleotides, the CDR3 is TGTGCCAGCTCACAGCACCGGGACAGTATCTCCTACGAGCAGTACTTC.

V usage is TRBV29-1 and J usage is TRBJ2-3, with 10 nucleotides matching TRBD2. The CDR3 is 16 amino acids. CDR1 is SQVTM, CDR2 ANQGSEA, per germline. The ends lost 1 base at V and 2 bases at J; junction bases unmatched: 6. The CDR3 sequence: CSVEALSGRATDTQYF. DNA of the CDR3: TGCAGCGTTGAAGCGCTGAGCGGGAGGGCCACAGATACGCAGTATTTT.

CDR3 bases: TGTGCCAGCAGGCGGACAGGGCGGTATGGCTACACCTTC. Translation: CASRRTGRYGYTF. The rearrangement uses TRBV7-2 and TRBJ1-2, with 8 bases identical to TRBD1. Trimming took 6 bases from V and 5 from J; bases not matched to a gene: 5. The CDR3 totals 13 residues. CDR1 is SGHTA, CDR2 FQGNSA, per germline.

The chain carries TRBV19 and TRBJ2-7; the match to TRBD1 covers 11 bases. V was pared by 6 bases and J by 3 bases, with 4 bases of the junction left unmatched. The germline CDR1 and CDR2 sequences are LNHDA and SQIVND (reference sequence). This CDR3 comprises 14 residues. In DNA form, the CDR3 reads TGTGCCAGTAGACCGGGACAGGGGGTCTACGAGCAGTACTTC. It is translated as CASRPGQGVYEQYF.

J is TRBJ1-1 and V is TRBV7-2; D possibly corresponds to TRBD1 (5 bases). Trimming stripped 1 base from V and 0 bases from J, with 9 bases between. The CDR3 spans 15 residues. Germline assignment: CDR1 SGHTA and CDR2 FQGNSA. The CDR3 DNA follows: TGTGCCAGCAGCTTAGGGCCAGGGATGAACACTGAAGCTTTCTTT. It translates to CASSLGPGMNTEAFF. Combining the CDR3 with reference TRBV7-2 and TRBJ1-1 gives the whole variable domain GAGVSQSPSNKVTEKGKDVELRCDPISGHTALYWYRQSLGQGLEFLIYFQGNSAPDKSGLPSDRFSAERTGGSVSTLTIQRTQQEDSAVYLCASSLGPGMNTEAFFGQGTRLTVV.

The J gene is TRBJ2-5, the V gene TRBV29-1; D is perhaps TRBD2 (5 bases). The V and J ends lost 4 bases and 5 bases respectively, with 11 bases between them. This CDR3 region has 12 residues. Looked up from germline, CDR1 is SQVTM and CDR2 is ANQGSEA. As DNA, the CDR3 is TGCAGCGTTGTGATTAGCGTGGAGACCCAGTACTTC. Translating it yields CSVVISVETQYF.

The chain couples TRBV25-1 to TRBJ1-2, with TRBD1 matching over 10 bases. CDR1 and CDR2 from the germline V gene are MGHDK and SYGVNS. This CDR3 is built from 14 residues. The ends lost 3 bases at V and 8 bases at J; junction bases unmatched: 6. CDR3 sequence: CASSDTTGGVGYTF. CDR3 nucleotide sequence: TGTGCCAGCAGTGATACGACAGGGGGCGTCGGCTACACCTTC.

V and J are TRBV7-9 and TRBJ2-3; D not certain. The CDR3 runs 12 residues. Germline V gives CDR1 SEHNR, CDR2 FQNEAQ (reference sequence). V was cut by 10 bases and J by 0 bases, with 8 bases left in between. The CDR3 here is CATTPSTDTQYF. CDR3 coding DNA: TGTGCCACCACACCTAGCACAGATACGCAGTATTTT.

V usage is TRBV6-1 and J usage is TRBJ2-3; 8 bases fit TRBD2. This CDR3 contains 16 residues. V was pared by 1 base and J by 2 bases, with 5 bases of the junction left unmatched. Germline V lookup: CDR1 MNHNS, CDR2 SASEGT. CDR3 sequence: CASSEGFSGDTDTQYF. CDR3 in DNA: TGTGCCAGCAGTGAAGGTTTTAGCGGGGACACAGATACGCAGTATTTT.

The chain uses TRBV25-1 and TRBJ2-7; TRBD1 is a possible D gene (6 bases). The V end was cut by 10 bases, the J end by 2 bases, with 12 bases between. CDR3 length equals 12 residues. Per germline, CDR1 MGHDK and CDR2 SYGVNS. CDR3 protein: CATKTGAYEQYF. CDR3 DNA: TGTGCCACCAAGACAGGAGCCTACGAGCAGTACTTC.

This chain uses TRBV11-3 with TRBJ1-2; D is possibly TRBD1 (6 bases). The CDR3 loop spans 13 amino acids. With 5 bases removed from V and 1 base from J, the gap between germline ends came to 8 bases. In germline, CDR1 is SGHNT, CDR2 YENEEA. The DNA of the CDR3 is TGTGCCAGCAGCGGACAGAGTAACTATGGCTACACCTTC. Its protein product is CASSGQSNYGYTF.

This sequence joins TRBV7-2 and TRBJ2-7; TRBD2 agrees at 7 bases. The germline V gene has CDR1 SGHTA and CDR2 FQGNSA. V trimming: 5 bases; J trimming: 2 bases; junction bases outside the gene matches: 6. This CDR3 contains 14 residues. CDR3 bases: TGTGCCAGCAGCCCCCCACTAGCGCCCTACGAGCAGTACTTC. Translating it yields CASSPPLAPYEQYF.

The chain recombines TRBV7-2 with TRBJ2-6; TRBD2 matches 7 bases. Germline CDR1 SGHTA, CDR2 FQGNSA. This CDR3 region has 16 residues. J gave up 0 bases and V 1 base, and 0 bases lay outside the gene matches. The CDR3 bases are TGTGCCAGCAGCTTAGGGGGGGGCTCTGGGGCCAACGTCCTGACTTTC. This codes for CASSLGGGSGANVLTF.

The chain employs TRBV28 and TRBJ2-7; 7 bases are a match to TRBD2. CDR3 length: 14 amino acids. Germline-derived CDR1 and CDR2 are MDHEN and SYDVKM. J lost 3 bases, V lost 6 bases, and 8 bases had no gene match. CDR3 sequence reads: CASRRGGRFYEQYF. CDR3 coding DNA: TGTGCCAGCAGAAGGGGCGGGAGATTCTACGAGCAGTACTTC.

The chain couples TRBV7-9 to TRBJ2-1; 7 bases line up with TRBD1. The CDR3 contains 17 residues. Germline assignment: CDR1 SEHNR and CDR2 FQNEAQ (reference sequence). With 1 base clipped from V and 7 bases from J, the junction kept 13 bases outside the gene matches. CDR3 region: CASSLVIRGPDRNEQFF. CDR3 bases: TGTGCCAGCAGCTTAGTCATCCGGGGCCCGGACAGGAATGAGCAGTTCTTC.

This clone came up once. The chain combines TRBV19 with TRBJ2-3; 8 nucleotides align to TRBD2. Trimming at V came to 3 bases and at J to 8 bases, leaving 16 bases not matched to a gene. CDR1 and CDR2 (germline): LNHDA, SQIVND (reference sequence). The CDR3 loop spans 17 amino acids. Here the CDR3 DNA reads TGTGCCAGTAGTATCGAAATAGCGGGAACCGAAGCGGGTACGCAGTATTTT. Translated, it gives CASSIEIAGTEAGTQYF. Full variable domain (remainder filled in from reference TRBV19 and TRBJ2-3): DGGITQSPKYLFRKEGQNVTLSCEQNLNHDAMYWYRQDPGQGLRLIYYSQIVNDFQKGDIAEGYSVSREKKESFPLTVTSAQKNPTAFYLCASSIEIAGTEAGTQYFGPGTRLTVL.

The gene calls are TRBV4-2 and TRBJ2-7; TRBD1 agrees at 8 bases. The CDR3 contains 14 residues. Trimming took 4 bases from V and 2 from J; bases not matched to a gene: 4. Per germline, CDR1 LGHNA and CDR2 YNFKEQ. In nucleotides, the CDR3 is TGTGCCAGCAGCCGCGGACAGGGCGCCTACGAGCAGTACTTC. Residues: CASSRGQGAYEQYF.

The chain combines TRBV7-2 with TRBJ2-2; a possible D gene is TRBD2 (6 bases). V lost 4 bases, J lost 0 bases, and 9 bases lay in between. The CDR3 contains 15 residues. Germline lookup yields CDR1 SGHTA and CDR2 FQGNSA. The chain's CDR3 is CASSSSAANTGELFF. The DNA of the CDR3 is TGTGCCAGCAGCTCTAGCGCCGCGAACACCGGGGAGCTGTTTTTT.

The chain couples TRBV21-1 to TRBJ1-5; TRBD1, the table's D call, lacks a check against the DNA. TRBV21-1 is shown as a pseudogene. The CDR3 has 17 amino acids. The chain's CDR3 is CASSPGTANFSNQPQHF. CDR3 nucleotide sequence: TGTGCCAGCAGCCCCGGGACAGCCAACTTTAGCAATCAGCCCCAGCATTTT.

The chain recombines TRBV2 with TRBJ2-7; 14 bases line up with TRBD2. Germline loops: CDR1 SNHLY, CDR2 FYNNEI. Trimming took 1 base from V and 7 from J; bases not matched to a gene: 3. This CDR3 has 15 residues. The CDR3 nucleotides are TGTGCCAGCAGTGAAGGGGGACTAGCGGGAGCTGAGCAGTACTTC. It encodes CASSEGGLAGAEQYF.

The genes are TRBV28 and TRBJ1-1; D is possibly TRBD1 (5 bases). V was clipped by 2 bases and J by 8 bases, with 9 bases between them. The CDR3 consists of 12 residues. The V gene's germline CDR1 is MDHEN and CDR2 SYDVKM. The CDR3 DNA reads TGTGCCAGCAGTTTAGTAGGGGCCGAAGCTTTCTTT. This codes for CASSLVGAEAFF.

This rearrangement joins TRBV9 to TRBJ2-2; D is unclear. CDR1 SGDLS and CDR2 YYNGEE come from the germline V gene. CDR3 length equals 13 residues. The V end lost 1 base, the J end lost 4 bases, and 5 bases lay between the germline ends. The CDR3 nucleotides are TGTGCCAGCAGCGTAAAGCTCACCGGGGAGCTGTTTTTT. It codes for CASSVKLTGELFF.

The sample holds a few counts of this clone. V gene TRBV7-2 combines with J gene TRBJ1-4; the match to TRBD1 covers 12 bases. The CDR3 sequence is 15 residues long. Germline V gene sequence: CDR1 SGHTA, CDR2 FQGNSA. With V trimmed by 5 bases and J by 8 bases, 6 bases remained unmatched. The DNA for the CDR3 is TGTGCCAGCAGCCTCCCCGGGACAGGGGGCGAAAAACTGTTTTTT. It is translated as CASSLPGTGGEKLFF.

The chain couples TRBV7-2 to TRBJ2-7; 14 bases align to TRBD2. V gave up 5 bases and J gave up 2 bases; unmatched junction bases: 8. There are 17 residues in the CDR3. Germline CDR1 is SGHTA and CDR2 is FQGNSA. DNA of the CDR3: TGTGCCAGCAGCCCAGGACTAGCGGGAGGCCGGGCCTACGAGCAGTACTTC. Translation: CASSPGLAGGRAYEQYF.

This clone has a handful of counts. The V gene is TRBV7-2, the J gene TRBJ2-3; TRBD2 matches 8 bases. Germline V gives CDR1 SGHTA, CDR2 FQGNSA. V gave up 7 bases and J gave up 1 base; unmatched junction bases: 7. This CDR3 spans 15 amino acids. CDR3 protein: CASTLRGAGTDTQYF. Here the CDR3 DNA reads TGTGCCAGCACCTTGCGGGGGGCCGGCACAGATACGCAGTATTTT.

The V call is TRBV7-3, the J call TRBJ2-1; TRBD2 aligns across 9 bases. The CDR3 is 13 amino acids. Unmatched junction bases numbered 3, after V lost 0 bases and J lost 12 bases. CDR1 SGHTA and CDR2 FQGTGA come from the germline V gene. CDR3 in amino acids: CASSLTLAGVQFF. For the CDR3, the DNA is TGTGCCAGCAGCTTAACCTTAGCGGGAGTGCAGTTCTTC.

The chain uses TRBV4-1 and TRBJ2-7; D might be TRBD1 (6 bases). The CDR3 consists of 14 residues. Trimming shortened V by 4 bases and J by 0 bases, and 10 bases separated the two germline ends. Per the germline V gene, CDR1 is MGHRA and CDR2 is YSYEKL. The CDR3 spells CASSPDRSSYEQYF. For the CDR3, the DNA is TGCGCCAGCAGCCCCGACAGGAGCTCCTACGAGCAGTACTTC.

The CDR3: CASSGRGYEQYF. The DNA for the CDR3 is TGTGCCAGCAGTGGTCGCGGCTACGAGCAGTACTTC. The rearrangement links TRBV28 to TRBJ2-7; no reliable D call. V was trimmed by 5 bases and J by 3 bases, leaving 8 bases between them. Germline CDR1 and CDR2: MDHEN and SYDVKM. This CDR3 is 12 amino acids long.

V is TRBV10-3 and J is TRBJ1-2; D possibly corresponds to TRBD1 (6 bases). This CDR3 is 15 amino acids long. Trimming pared 4 bases from V and 2 bases from J, leaving 14 bases between. From germline, CDR1 is ENHRY and CDR2 SYGVKD. The CDR3 is CAISGQALLNYGYTF. CDR3 in DNA: TGTGCCATCAGTGGACAGGCCCTACTCAACTATGGCTACACCTTC.

The chain carries TRBV13 and TRBJ2-1, with 8 bases aligning to TRBD2. J lost 4 bases, V lost 5 bases, and 10 bases had no gene match. Looked up from germline, CDR1 is PRHDT and CDR2 is FYEKMQ (reference sequence). This CDR3 has 16 amino acids. The CDR3 spells CASSTPGGGLYNEQFF. The CDR3 DNA reads TGTGCCAGCAGCACCCCGGGAGGGGGGTTATACAATGAGCAGTTCTTC.